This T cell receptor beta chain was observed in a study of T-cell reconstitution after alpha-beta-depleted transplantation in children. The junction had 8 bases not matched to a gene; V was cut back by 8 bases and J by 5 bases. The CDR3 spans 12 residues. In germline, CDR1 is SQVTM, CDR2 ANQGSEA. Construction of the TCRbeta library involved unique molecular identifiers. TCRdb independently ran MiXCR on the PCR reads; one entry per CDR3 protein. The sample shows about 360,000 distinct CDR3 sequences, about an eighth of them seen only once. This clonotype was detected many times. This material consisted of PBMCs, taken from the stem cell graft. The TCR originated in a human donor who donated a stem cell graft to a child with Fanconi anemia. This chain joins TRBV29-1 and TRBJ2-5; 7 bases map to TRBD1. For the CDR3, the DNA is TGCAGCATGAGAGGGGGCCGGGAGACCCAGTACTTC. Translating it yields CSMRGGRETQYF.